This TCR beta chain appears in the sequencing data of a study of CD8 T cells in ankylosing spondylitis. Germline V CDR1 and CDR2: ENHRY, SYGVKD. The CDR3 loop spans 15 amino acids. Study-level points and caveats: A motif in TCR beta, a set of 8 or 9 highly homologous variants, appeared characteristic of ankylosing spondylitis blood. Matched ankylosing spondylitis synovial fluid reportedly contained a significantly enriched population of disease-linked clones. Past research had described some motif variants in reactive arthritis synovial fluid and blood. Peripheral blood samples showed relatively rare disease-linked clones, and these clones were CD8+.

This clonotype occurred once. Its antigen is not identified. Mismatch with germline at one junction end may stem from a read error. With molecular barcodes, quantitative 5'-RACE was used to make the TCR beta libraries. TCRdb itself ran the 5' RACE reads through MiXCR, one entry per CDR3 protein. The sample contains about 220,000 distinct CDR3 sequences, about 18% of which appear only once. This TCR was sampled from a male donor with ankylosing spondylitis. The genes are TRBV10-3 and TRBJ2-2; 11 nucleotides align to TRBD1. Sequencing was performed on blood, either unsorted or a sorted T cell fraction (not recorded which). CDR3 nucleotide sequence: TGTGCCATCAGTGCCGGGACAGGGGGGACCGCGGAGCTGTTTTTT. It codes for CAISAGTGGTAELFF.